The next 6 T cell receptor beta chains were all read from a single sample in a study of early stage breast cancer tumors. Produced via immunoSEQ multiplex PCR; TCRdb's table is partial and in-frame only. The table lists around 71,000 clones, approximately 79% of them singletons. The sequenced sample was blood. The receptors stem from a person between 60 and 70 years old with breast cancer.

This clone was seen a handful of times. V gene TRBV5-1 combines with J gene TRBJ1-6; tentative D call: TRBD1 (5 bases). V dropped 0 bases and J dropped 5 bases, with 9 bases sitting between them. Germline V gene sequence: CDR1 SGHRS, CDR2 YFSETQ. The CDR3 is 15 amino acids. The CDR3 DNA sequence: TGCGCCAGCAGCTTGGTCGCCAGGGATAATTCACCCCTCCACTTT. This sequence encodes CASSLVARDNSPLHF.

The chain joins TRBV7-9 to TRBJ1-1; possible D gene TRBD1, 6 bases. There are 15 residues in the CDR3. Per germline, CDR1 SEHNR and CDR2 FQNEAQ (reference sequence). The germline V and J ends were trimmed by 2 bases and 7 bases, with 17 bases remaining between them. DNA of the CDR3: TGTGCCAGCAGCTTAAGGCGAGGGGGACTGGATGAAGCTTTCTTT. Translation: CASSLRRGGLDEAFF.

The chain has TRBV19 and TRBJ1-2, with TRBD1 matching 7 bases. The CDR3 spans 13 residues. In germline, CDR1 is LNHDA, CDR2 SQIVND (reference sequence). The V gene end was trimmed by 3 bases and the J gene end by 8 bases; junction bases not matched to a gene: 6. DNA of the CDR3: TGTGCCAGTAGTATCGAGGAGGACAGGGGCTACACCTTC. Its protein is CASSIEEDRGYTF.

This clone was picked up a small number of times. This chain joins TRBV7-8 and TRBJ1-6, with 11 bases that match TRBD1. With V trimmed by 4 bases and J by 14 bases, 10 bases remained unmatched. The CDR3 has 15 residues. From germline, CDR1 is SGHVS and CDR2 FQNEAQ. The DNA of the CDR3 is TGTGCCAGCAGCTCCCCGGACAGGGGGCAAGGGGCCCTCCACTTT. Its translation: CASSSPDRGQGALHF.

This clone has only one observation. J is TRBJ2-6 and V is TRBV6-4; possibly TRBD2 for D (6 bases). The CDR3 has 15 amino acids. Per the germline V gene, CDR1 is MRHNA and CDR2 is SNTAGT. The V and J ends lost 3 bases and 4 bases respectively, with 10 bases between them. The CDR3 nucleotides are TGTGCCAGCAGTGAAGGAGGGTTCGGGGCCAACGTCCTGACTTTC. It is translated as CASSEGGFGANVLTF.

The V and J genes are TRBV19 and TRBJ1-1; perhaps TRBD1 as D (5 bases). Germline CDR1 and CDR2: LNHDA and SQIVND (reference sequence). V was cut by 3 bases and J by 4 bases, with 9 bases left in between. The CDR3 is made up of 13 amino acids. The CDR3 is CASSIGRATEAFF. The CDR3 DNA follows: TGTGCCAGTAGTATCGGCAGGGCCACTGAAGCTTTCTTT.